A selection of T cell receptor beta chains follows, all from one sample in a study of cytomegalovirus exposure and HLA in healthy donors. The data were produced by immunoSEQ multiplex PCR, yet TCRdb's version contains in-frame clones alone and is incomplete. Among under 75,000 clones listed, about 63% were seen once. The sample comprised PBMCs. The receptors were gathered from a man in his forties or fifties in good health and CMV-seropositive. The conserved cysteine and the conserved F or W are not part of the CDR3 here. The order of the fields is V gene, J gene, CDR3 protein.

TRBV5-6	TRBJ2-7	ASSRARAGEQY
TRBV5-4	TRBJ2-7	ASSLKGQGFHQY
TRBV4-2	TRBJ2-7	ASSQDSGGKYEQY
TRBV19	TRBJ1-2	ASSIRDRASYT
TRBV7-2	TRBJ2-3	ASTLQGGADTQY
TRBV19	TRBJ2-3	ASETSGFTDTQY
TRBV7-2	TRBJ1-2	ASSKDRDYGYT
TRBV2	TRBJ2-5	ASSLDAIQETQY
TRBV7-9	TRBJ2-5	ASSFQGGEQETQY
TRBV27	TRBJ2-7	ASSLWDRGNEQY
TRBV6-1	TRBJ2-7	ASGRDWLYEQY
TRBV29-1	TRBJ1-3	SVLTRPGHPVSGNTIY
TRBV7-9	TRBJ1-1	ASNSGYTEAF
TRBV28	TRBJ2-7	ASSFGGTVTDEQY
TRBV5-1	TRBJ2-3	ASSPTGLESGDTQY
TRBV6-1	TRBJ2-3	ASSAGSDTQY
TRBV19	TRBJ1-3	ASSMKTGTGNTIY
TRBV7-9	TRBJ2-1	ASSPPLAPNNEQF
TRBV5-1	TRBJ1-1	ASSLEGVTEAF
TRBV4-3	TRBJ2-5	ASSQEFGLAAQY
TRBV4-3	TRBJ1-5	ASSQDSKAGEFNQPQH
TRBV30	TRBJ2-1	AWSPSRGEQF
TRBV7-7	TRBJ2-1	ASSVTGTGVEQF
TRBV18	TRBJ1-1	ASSLQGAGAEAF
TRBV4-3	TRBJ1-6	ASSQDRVRPLH
TRBV5-5	TRBJ2-1	ASSSLAGLHNEQF
TRBV19	TRBJ2-1	ASQGGAGGSSYNEQF
TRBV6-6	TRBJ2-7	ASSPASGRLDEQY
TRBV6-6	TRBJ2-1	ASKRLAGVGYNEQF
TRBV10-3	TRBJ2-7	AIGLTENYSYEQY
TRBV27	TRBJ2-7	ASSLRGYYEQY
TRBV14	TRBJ2-3	ASSQTGTSITDTQY
TRBV7-2	TRBJ2-5	ASSGGWGGKETQY
TRBV11-3	TRBJ2-7	ASSLGEGGHHEQY
TRBV5-8	TRBJ2-1	ASRAPGTSYNEQF
TRBV4-2	TRBJ1-2	ASSDFGQGYGYT
TRBV4-1	TRBJ2-1	ASSQSGRAGDEQF
TRBV7-2	TRBJ2-7	ASSRSPSYEQY
TRBV6-6	TRBJ1-6	ASSYPGAGGNSPLH
TRBV10-2	TRBJ2-7	ASSDSGSGYEQY
TRBV5-1	TRBJ2-1	ASSLSGQPYNEQF
TRBV27	TRBJ1-3	ASSLSFQDSSGNTIY
TRBV4-3	TRBJ2-3	ASSQRPGTTRQY